This entry is about one T cell receptor (beta chain). These data are taken from a study of T cell changes during pregnancy in multiple sclerosis. Assay: immunoSEQ multiplex PCR; the TCRdb copy retains only in-frame clones and omits some. The table shows some 73,000 clones, with almost 95% occurring only once. Germline V gene sequence: CDR1 SGHVS, CDR2 FQNEAQ. The CDR3 runs 16 residues. Trimming stripped 5 bases from V and 4 bases from J, with 20 bases between. This receptor was identified in a female donor in good health, enrolled as a control in a pregnancy study. Sequencing was performed on peripheral blood, taken in the third trimester of pregnancy. This chain connects TRBV7-8 to TRBJ1-2; a possible D gene is TRBD1 (5 bases). The CDR3 here is CASSQAGRDSGYGYTF. The CDR3 DNA follows: TGTGCCAGCAGCCAGGCCGGGCGGGACTCAGGCTATGGCTACACCTTC.